This TCR beta chain was recovered during a study of beta chain features in type 1 diabetes. Whole-study results and caveats: Among type 1 diabetes patients, VDJ junctions had fewer insertions and more deletions. Sampled from patients, naive, central memory and Treg TCRB repertoires appeared more similar than those sampled from healthy donors. Any HLA-type effect on TCRB rearrangement remained unresolved here.

The entirety of the isolated RNA underwent reverse transcription, so expressed TCRB transcripts were sequenced. TCRdb's table, derived via immunoSEQ multiplex PCR, lists solely in-frame clones and lacks some. Seen here are approximately 300,000 clones, 9.5% to 11% observed once, and the top ten hold roughly 0.014%. The CDR3 is 15 residues long. Deletions cut 4 bases from V and 3 bases from J, with 16 bases between. Germline CDR1 reads SGDLS; CDR2 reads YYNGEE. A note on this clone: What it recognizes is unknown.

This rearrangement joins TRBV9 to TRBJ1-1; D may be TRBD1 (5 bases). Sequenced sample: naive CD4+ T cells from blood. The receptor comes from a woman aged 30 to 39 in good health. CDR3 nucleotide sequence: TGTGCCAGCAGCTCGTCTCCTGGGGGGGACACTGAAGCTTTCTTT. Translating it yields CASSSSPGGDTEAFF.